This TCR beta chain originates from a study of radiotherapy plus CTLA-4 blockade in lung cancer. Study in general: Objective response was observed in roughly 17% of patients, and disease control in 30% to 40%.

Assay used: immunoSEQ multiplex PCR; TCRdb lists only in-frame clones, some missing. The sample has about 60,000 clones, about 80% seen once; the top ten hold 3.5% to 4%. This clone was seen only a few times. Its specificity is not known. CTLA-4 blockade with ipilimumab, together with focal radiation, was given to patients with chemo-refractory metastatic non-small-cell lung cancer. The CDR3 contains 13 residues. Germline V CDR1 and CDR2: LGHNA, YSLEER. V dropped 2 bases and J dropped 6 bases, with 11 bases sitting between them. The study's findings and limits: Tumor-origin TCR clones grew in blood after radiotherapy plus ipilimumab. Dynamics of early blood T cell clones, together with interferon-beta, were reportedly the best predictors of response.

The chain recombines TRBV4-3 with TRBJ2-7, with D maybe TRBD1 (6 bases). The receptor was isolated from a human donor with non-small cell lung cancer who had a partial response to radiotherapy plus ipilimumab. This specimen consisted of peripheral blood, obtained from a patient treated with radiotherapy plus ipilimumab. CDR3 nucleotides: TGCGCCAGCAGCCAACTACAGGGTTCCGAGCAGTACTTC. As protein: CASSQLQGSEQYF.